The 19 T cell receptor beta chains below all came from one sample that was sequenced in a study of T cells expressing NK-cell markers. TCRdb processed the 5' RACE reads again and assigns one entry to each CDR3 protein, with no DNA. This sample's table has hundreds of thousands of distinct CDR3 sequences. The material sequenced was blood T cells: a sorted CD56 or NKG2C T cell subset, CD4+ or CD8+ T cells, or bulk PBMC T cells (not recorded which). The receptor set was obtained from a man aged 18-30 years in good health.

CDR3 sequence reads: CATSRGFTDTQYF. This chain connects TRBV15 to TRBJ2-3. The germline gives CDR1 LNHNV, CDR2 YYDKDF (reference sequence). The CDR3 length is 13 residues.

The V and J genes are TRBV11-2 and TRBJ2-1; TCRdb gives TRBD1 as the D gene, but with no DNA this cannot be confirmed. CDR3 length equals 15 residues. CDR1 and CDR2 (germline): SGHAT, FQNNGV. The CDR3 loop reads CASSPWGQGGHEQFF.

This chain joins TRBV12-3 or TRBV12-4 and TRBJ1-6; the D gene TCRdb calls, TRBD1, cannot be checked with no DNA. The CDR3 runs 15 residues. Here the CDR3 reads CASSFRGGRDSPLHF.

The chain carries TRBV12-3 or TRBV12-4 and TRBJ1-6. The CDR3 has 14 amino acids. The CDR3: CASSLGPKNSPLHF.

The rearrangement links TRBV7-9 to TRBJ2-3. CDR1 is SEHNR and CDR2 is FQNEAQ in the germline V gene (reference sequence). The CDR3 is made up of 13 amino acids. The CDR3 loop reads CASSLDSMDTQYF.

The rearrangement links TRBV18 to TRBJ2-5. This CDR3 has 12 residues. CDR1 and CDR2 from the germline V gene are KGHSH and LQKENI. CDR3 sequence reads: CASSQQQETQYF.

This chain uses TRBV29-1 with TRBJ1-1; TCRdb proposes TRBD1, but this gene call is untestable without DNA. Germline V lookup: CDR1 SQVTM, CDR2 ANQGSEA. The CDR3 has 15 residues. CDR3 region: CSVTRGATLGPEAFF.

V usage is TRBV6-1 and J usage is TRBJ2-5. This CDR3 has 15 residues. CDR1 is MNHNS and CDR2 is SASEGT in the germline V gene. The CDR3 reads CASRAYGDGKETQYF.

The V and J genes are TRBV10-3 and TRBJ1-4. The V gene's germline CDR1 is ENHRY and CDR2 SYGVKD. CDR3 length equals 13 residues. The CDR3 spells CAARGLPSEKLFF.

V is TRBV15 and J is TRBJ2-3; TCRdb proposes TRBD1, but this gene call is untestable without DNA. The CDR3 sequence is 16 residues long. Per germline, CDR1 LNHNV and CDR2 YYDKDF (reference sequence). The chain's CDR3 is CATSRDQAVGADTQYF.

The rearrangement links TRBV19 to TRBJ2-7. The CDR3 sequence is 13 residues long. CDR1 and CDR2 (germline): LNHDA, SQIVND (reference sequence). The CDR3 reads CASSEWVSYEQYF.

The rearrangement uses TRBV10-2 and TRBJ2-1; TCRdb outputs TRBD2, but without DNA this stays unchecked. Germline V gene data show CDR1 as WSHSY and CDR2 as SAAADI. The CDR3 runs to 19 residues. The CDR3 reads CASRWGRLAGSSSYNEQFF.

V and J are TRBV30 and TRBJ2-7; lacking DNA, the TRBD2 call made by TCRdb goes unchecked. Germline CDR1 reads GTSNPN; CDR2 reads SVGIG (reference sequence). CDR3 size: 14 residues. This CDR3 reads CAWSLIGTSYEQYF. Based on the CDR3 plus reference TRBV30 and TRBJ2-7, the full variable domain is SQTIHQWPATLVQPVGSPLSLECTVEGTSNPNLYWYRQAAGRGLQLLFYSVGIGQISSEVPQNLSASRPQDRQFILSSKKLLLSDSGFYLCAWSLIGTSYEQYFGPGTRLTVT.

The V and J genes are TRBV5-1 and TRBJ2-1; TCRdb picks TRBD2, but there is no DNA to check that call. There are 19 residues in the CDR3. Germline-derived CDR1 and CDR2 are SGHRS and YFSETQ. CDR3 sequence: CASSDDPGTSGRLYNEQFF.

The CDR3 is CASSLVGFEQETQYF. The V and J genes are TRBV7-9 and TRBJ2-5. Germline-derived CDR1 and CDR2 are SEHNR and FQNEAQ (reference sequence). The CDR3 has 15 amino acids.

V usage is TRBV30 and J usage is TRBJ2-1; TCRdb proposes TRBD2, but this gene call is untestable without DNA. Germline V gene lookup returns CDR1 GTSNPN and CDR2 SVGIG (reference sequence). The CDR3 totals 13 residues. CDR3 sequence: CAWNGGLPNEQFF.

This CDR3 is CASSEQTGGTGELFF. The chain couples TRBV25-1 to TRBJ2-2; TCRdb lists TRBD1, though no DNA is available to test this call. CDR1 MGHDK and CDR2 SYGVNS come from the germline V gene. This CDR3 has 15 residues.

This chain joins TRBV24-1 and TRBJ2-5; the TCRdb call, TRBD2, lacks DNA for checking. Germline loops: CDR1 KGHDR, CDR2 SFDVKD. The CDR3 length is 14 residues. CDR3 amino acids: CATSDPRTSQTQYF.

The J gene is TRBJ1-2, the V gene TRBV30. Germline lookup yields CDR1 GTSNPN and CDR2 SVGIG (reference sequence). The CDR3 is 12 amino acids. The CDR3 is CAYQETSYGYTF.